The clone carrying this TCR beta chain was seen a few times. The data belong to a study of shared T cell receptors in the human thymus. CDR3 length: 14 residues. Trimming pared 5 bases from V and 0 bases from J, leaving 10 bases between. CDR1 MDHEN and CDR2 SYDVKM come from the germline V gene. The protocol was immunoSEQ multiplex PCR, while the TCRdb copy is restricted to in-frame clones and leaves out a portion. This sample carries under 850,000 clones, 88% of them seen once, and the ten largest clones take approximately 0.01%. This sample also appeared in a second study, on human thymus T cells. From that study: Resections from corrective heart surgery supplied the thymus tissue.

The sample was thymocytes. This TCR was recovered from a boy in the first two years of life with a congenital heart defect. This rearrangement joins TRBV28 to TRBJ1-1; D might be TRBD1 (5 bases). The DNA of the CDR3 is TGTGCCAGCAGTGACAGACTTATGAACACTGAAGCTTTCTTT. Amino acid sequence: CASSDRLMNTEAFF.